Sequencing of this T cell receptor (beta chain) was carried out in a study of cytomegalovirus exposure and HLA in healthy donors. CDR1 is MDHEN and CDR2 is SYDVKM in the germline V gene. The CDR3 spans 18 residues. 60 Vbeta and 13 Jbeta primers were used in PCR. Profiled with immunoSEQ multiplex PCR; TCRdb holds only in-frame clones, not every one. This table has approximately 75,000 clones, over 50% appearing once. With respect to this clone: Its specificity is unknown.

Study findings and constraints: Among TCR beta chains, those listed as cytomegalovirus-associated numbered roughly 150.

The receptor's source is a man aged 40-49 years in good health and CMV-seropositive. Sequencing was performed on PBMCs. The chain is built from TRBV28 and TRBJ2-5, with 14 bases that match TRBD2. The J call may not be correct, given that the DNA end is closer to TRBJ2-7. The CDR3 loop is CASSWGAGLAGGSYEQYF. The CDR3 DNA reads TGTGCCAGCAGTTGGGGGGCAGGACTAGCGGGGGGCTCCTACGAGCAGTACTTC.